The 10 T cell receptor beta chains below all came from one sample that was sequenced in a study of T cells in Graves' hyperthyroidism and ophthalmopathy. RNA transcripts yielded amplified TCR beta CDR3 regions. HTBI primers were used for first-round RT-PCR of the TCR CDR3. TCRdb reprocessed the multiplex PCR reads with MiXCR, giving one entry per CDR3 protein. The sample yields roughly 500,000 distinct CDR3 sequences, 46% seen once. Input material: peripheral blood or thyroid tissue (not recorded which). The receptors stem from an adult woman with Graves' disease, either hyperthyroidism or ophthalmopathy (not recorded which).

The J gene is TRBJ1-3, the V gene TRBV12-3 or TRBV12-4; 7 nucleotides line up with TRBD1. The trim removed 6 bases at V and 7 bases at J, leaving 6 bases unmatched. The CDR3 totals 13 residues. CDR3 residues: CASSPQGRNTIYF. CDR3 nucleotides: TGTGCCAGCAGCCCACAGGGGCGGAACACCATATATTTT.

This clonotype was seen repeatedly, ten times or more. The chain carries TRBV2 and TRBJ2-2; D might be TRBD1 (6 bases). The CDR3 is 15 amino acids. CDR1 and CDR2 from the germline V gene are SNHLY and FYNNEI. The V end lost 8 bases, the J end lost 3 bases, and 16 bases lay between the germline ends. The CDR3 sequence is CASQGGTRDTGELFF. The CDR3 DNA sequence: TGTGCCAGCCAAGGGGGAACTAGAGACACCGGGGAGCTGTTTTTT.

The chain combines TRBV2 with TRBJ1-1; 12 bases map to TRBD1. Germline CDR1 is SNHLY and CDR2 is FYNNEI. V lost 6 bases and J lost 11; bases outside the gene matches: 16. There are 16 residues in the CDR3. CDR3 nucleotides: TGTGCCAGCAGCCGCGGGACCGGGACAGGGGGCGTAGGGGCTTTCTTT. This codes for CASSRGTGTGGVGAFF.

This clonotype has more than one count but fewer than ten. DNA for the CDR3: TGCAGCGTTGAAGTGGGCGAGACCCAGTACTTC. Translating it yields CSVEVGETQYF. The chain employs TRBV29-1 and TRBJ2-5; no clear D gene. CDR3 length equals 11 residues. Germline loops: CDR1 SQVTM, CDR2 ANQGSEA. Deletions cut 1 base from V and 5 bases from J, with 5 bases between.

With respect to this clonotype: At one of its ends the junction is not consistent with the germline gene, which may arise from a read error. The chain is built from TRBV29-1 and TRBJ2-7, with TRBD2 identical over 12 bases. The germline CDR1 and CDR2 sequences are SQVTM and ANQGSEA. This CDR3 contains 15 residues. DNA of the CDR3: TGCAGCGTGACACCGACTAGCGGGAGCGGCGGGGAGCTGTACTTC. The encoded protein is CSVTPTSGSGGELYF.

The table lists this clonotype with many counts. The chain couples TRBV28 to TRBJ2-7; 9 nucleotides match TRBD1. Germline lookup yields CDR1 MDHEN and CDR2 SYDVKM. The CDR3 runs 11 residues. Unmatched junction bases numbered 4, after V lost 8 bases and J lost 8 bases. This chain's CDR3 is CASGTGSKQYF. The CDR3 bases are TGTGCCAGCGGGACAGGGAGTAAGCAGTACTTC.

The rearrangement uses TRBV5-1 and TRBJ2-7; no firm D call. Deletions cut 0 bases from V and 10 bases from J, with 11 bases between. Germline loops: CDR1 SGHRS, CDR2 YFSETQ. CDR3 length equals 12 residues. For the CDR3, the DNA is TGCGCCAGCAGCTTGGAAGCTCCCGATCAGTACTTC. Protein product: CASSLEAPDQYF.

This clonotype was counted ten times or more. This chain links TRBV11-2 with TRBJ2-7, with D possibly matching TRBD2 (5 bases). V lost 4 bases to trimming and J lost 5 bases, with 6 bases between them. Germline CDR1 is SGHAT and CDR2 is FQNNGV. The CDR3 covers 11 residues. CDR3 DNA sequence: TGTGCCAGCAGCTGGACTCACGAGCAGTACTTC. It codes for CASSWTHEQYF.

This clonotype came up many times. The chain is built from TRBV4-1 and TRBJ1-2, with 12 bases identical to TRBD1. The germline V gene has CDR1 MGHRA and CDR2 YSYEKL. Unmatched junction bases numbered 4, after V lost 1 base and J lost 4 bases. This CDR3 is 16 amino acids long. In DNA form, the CDR3 reads TGCGCCAGCAGCCAAGGGGGACAGGGGGCTTCCTATGGCTACACCTTC. It encodes CASSQGGQGASYGYTF.

The J gene is TRBJ1-5, the V gene TRBV29-1; no clear D gene. The CDR3 covers 13 residues. V lost 4 bases and J lost 1, with 8 bases in between. Germline V gives CDR1 SQVTM, CDR2 ANQGSEA. In nucleotides, the CDR3 is TGCAGCGTTGTCGAGGTCAGCAATCAGCCCCAGCATTTT. Protein product: CSVVEVSNQPQHF.